This T cell receptor (beta chain) was obtained from a study of T cells in Graves' hyperthyroidism and ophthalmopathy. The study's findings and limits: A median 6.5 months before onset, the model predicted ophthalmopathy. Blood held most thyroid clonotypes expanded above 0.001 frequency.

RNA transcripts provided the source from which TCR beta CDR3 regions were amplified. The primer set for the first-round RT-PCR of the TCR CDR3 was HTBI. A single record per CDR3 protein comes from TCRdb applying MiXCR to the multiplex PCR reads. The sample yields more than 550,000 distinct CDR3 sequences, 15% to 20% seen once. Uncontrolled infections, other autoimmune diseases, pregnancy or lactation led to exclusion of patients. The germline V gene has CDR1 WNHNN and CDR2 SYGVQD (reference sequence). The ends lost 10 bases at V and 2 bases at J; junction bases unmatched: 7. The CDR3 is made up of 14 amino acids. About this clonotype: The antigen is unknown.

The receptor's source is a woman between 50 and 59 years old with Graves' hyperthyroidism that later progressed to Graves' ophthalmopathy. The rearrangement links TRBV10-1 to TRBJ2-3; 9 bases align to TRBD1. The sequencing input was blood. CDR3 coding DNA: TGCGCCACCTCGGACAGGGGATTCACAGATACGCAGTATTTT. As protein: CATSDRGFTDTQYF.